The entry below describes one T cell receptor (beta chain). In its sample, this clone was seen a few times. It lacks a known antigen. Base qualities are not provided; no much larger clone lies one nucleotide away. Library preparation employed the immunoSEQ multiplex PCR assay. For the multiplex PCR, a mixture combining 60 forward primers for TCR Vbeta segments and 13 reverse primers for TCR Jbeta segments was used. The CDR3 region of rearranged TCR beta genes was amplified from genomic DNA with a multiplex PCR assay. The amplified TCR beta libraries were sequenced on the Illumina HiSeq System as 87-base-pair reads. On the study's bioinformatics: A later analysis counted some 74 million unique TCR beta chains across the roughly 700 repertoires, and 10 million to 12 million of these chains were shared by at least two donors. Raw reads were error-corrected and collapsed into unique sequences by a nearest-neighbor algorithm in which closely related sequences were merged to remove PCR and sequencing errors. To assign V, D and J gene segments, CDR3 sequences were aligned to IMGT reference sequences. Each retained sequence needed at least a six-nucleotide match to both a V gene segment and a J gene segment. Rearrangements were classified as productive when the CDR3 lacked stop codons and remained in frame with V and J, and all other rearrangements were classified as non-productive. CDR3 was defined by IMGT convention, running from the second conserved V-encoded cysteine to the conserved J-encoded phenylalanine. In an earlier analysis of around 600 of the donors, sequences lacking an unambiguous match to a single V gene segment were excluded. An earlier analysis of several hundred of the donors classified V segments as functional when productive rearrangements were above 56.7% and as segregating when the standard deviation between donors was above 5%. To diagnose cytomegalovirus status from the catalog of TCR beta chain sequences, a statistical classification framework was built. In a later analysis, V and J genes were assigned by comparing TCR nucleotide sequences against IMGT/GENE-DB human TR gene sequences. Using the TCRdist pipeline, a later analysis assigned CDR3 sequences along with most-parsimonious VDJ recombination scenarios. In a later analysis, each TCR beta chain was defined by its CDR3 amino acid sequence together with its V-gene family, and reads lacking a unique V-gene family were excluded. A later analysis removed 592 highly shared, low-generation-probability nucleotide sequences to deal with suspected cross-contamination and a sequencing artifact. In a later analysis, a clonal expansion index for each public chain was calculated from normalized within-repertoire ranks of inferred template counts. A later analysis computed generation probabilities with a VDJ recombination model fitted to out-of-frame rearrangements, and checked the results against IGoR. In a later analysis, TCR-TCR, TCR-HLA and TCR-CMV co-occurrence was scored with hypergeometric tests, and a repertoire-size bias correction was applied to TCR pairs. False discovery rates were estimated in a later analysis by permuting HLA or CMV assignments 20 times. In a later analysis, co-occurring TCRs were grouped using DBSCAN, and TCRdist sequence similarity was added for clustering within HLA-allele-positive subsets. Repertoires with fewer than 30,000 or more than 120,000 public chains were left out of co-occurrence clustering, as were about 5 repertoires with anomalous nucleotide sharing. TCRdb re-hosts the immuneACCESS table, in-frame sequences only. Its copies lack some clones; in the studies checked, an unresolved V gene accounts for under half of them, and the cause for the rest is not known. From that table come the V and J calls and clone size; the DNA was used to work out D and trimming. For this sample the table gives some 120,000 clones, of which 8.5% were detected only once. 4.5% to 6% of the sample is in the top ten clones.

V drops 1 base and J drops 5 bases, leaving 14 bases in between. CDR1 is given as LNHDA and CDR2 as SQIVND, both from the germline V gene (reference sequence). The CDR3 spans 15 residues, from the cysteine through the phenylalanine. Of all the DNA, just the CDR3 is kept, 45 bases in frame from base 1. In total, approximately 700 healthy bone marrow donors made up the cohort. Cohort members were all nominally healthy when sampled, although unrecorded immune exposures were likely present. The donor was CMV seronegative and belonged to the group of over 300 seronegative cohort members. A peripheral blood sample was provided by each donor, and peripheral blood mononuclear cells were used for TCR beta sequencing. Genomic DNA was extracted from the blood cell samples with the Qiagen DNeasy Blood Extraction Kit. This sample was taken from a study of cytomegalovirus exposure and HLA in healthy donors (dated by TCRdb to about 2017). With respect to the entire study: An earlier analysis of 587 of the donors reported 276 Gb of sequence data and 117 million unique TCR beta sequences obtained from about 170 million T cells. The later analysis used no new phenotypic data to find candidate immune exposures, relying instead on TCR beta sequences and their occurrence across donors. A later analysis re-analyzed previously published TCR beta repertoires from roughly 600 donors and added high-resolution HLA genotyping to study TCR occurrence patterns. A later genetic analysis used genome-wide SNP genotypes for about three fifths of the 666 donors, treating that subset as a discovery cohort. All discovery cohort repertoires had been generated using a single sequencing platform. Donor age, sex, ethnicity and CMV serostatus were compiled alongside the repertoire data. In an earlier analysis of roughly 540 of the donors, high-throughput TCR beta sequencing was used to judge whether each TCR beta V gene segment behaved as functional or pseudogenic. The study used immunosequencing to profile the T cell repertoires of 666 subjects and linked those repertoires to cytomegalovirus serostatus. Both class I and class II loci were covered by HLA typing, at four-digit resolution. Across around 400 genotyped donors of the cohort, an average of approximately 240,000 unique TCR beta nucleotide sequences per donor were sequenced, and 15% to 20% of those sequences were non-productive. Among the roughly 430 genotyped donors, around 81% belonged to the genetic ancestry cluster associated with self-reported Caucasian donors. To predict cytomegalovirus infection status, the study brought together high-throughput TCR immunosequencing, statistical association of individual TCRs with disease status, and machine learning. Typing coverage varied by locus: roughly 629-640 donors for A, B, C, DRB1 and DQB1; approximately 560 for DQA1; about 590 for DPA1; roughly 450 for DPB1. In addition to the first cohort of roughly 670 subjects, a separate validation cohort of about 120 different subjects was used. The study aimed to test whether signatures of past pathogen exposure could be identified by cataloging public T cell receptors. Because of strong linkage in the cohort, roughly five DR-DQ haplotypes were treated as single units for association and clustering. Roughly 300 gigabases of sequencing data and tens of millions of unique TCR sequences were included in an early release covering roughly 600 HLA-typed donors.

On the study overall, not on this receptor specifically: In both the original and validation cohorts, the classifier was reported to diagnose cytomegalovirus status with high specificity and sensitivity. While some public TCRs were present in many individuals, most TCR sequences turned up only very rarely across donors. Because counts were too low, around 17 rarely observed V segments, including chromosome 9 orphons, were left out of the earlier analysis of some 640 of the donors. Linkage disequilibrium might explain the correlated functional status among segregating V segments, but an unknown experimental factor could not be excluded. In a later analysis, HLA-associated TCR beta chains showed more clonal expansion and lower generation probabilities than non-associated chains that were equally common. Presence/absence analyses assumed roughly uniform sequencing depth across donors, an assumption that may not hold. In vitro tests confirmed that a few of the cytomegalovirus-associated TCR beta chains recognize cytomegalovirus antigens. In a later analysis, the rate of TCR association differed among HLA loci, with DRB1 alleles having the most associated TCRs and HLA-C alleles having the fewest. In a later analysis, several top co-occurrence clusters were reported to appear linked to parvovirus B19, influenza, CMV and Epstein-Barr virus. A later genetic analysis associated a missense DCLRE1C variant with V-gene and J-gene trimming of TCR beta chains, and an independent cohort replicated the association. Strong co-occurrence of HLA alleles, especially DR and DQ, made assigning TCR associations to individual alleles difficult. The sequencing pipeline was judged likely to have produced a cluster of highly shared sequence variants as a technical artifact. Most CMV-associated TCR beta chains appeared to be HLA-restricted in a later analysis, and the HLA associations seemed to be driven largely by CMV exposure. A further reported finding was that TCR beta sequences accurately predicted the HLA-A and HLA-B alleles for most subjects in the first cohort. According to the authors, the approach could potentially be generalized to other disease states and immunological phenotypes. Only TCR beta chains were sequenced in this cohort, and the absence of alpha or paired-chain data limited detectable features. In a later genetic analysis, fewer N-insertions in productive TCRs were reported among donors in an Asian-associated ancestry cluster than the roughly 700-donor mean. Immune exposure information for the cohort was limited to CMV serostatus. In the study, 150 to 200 TCR beta chains were listed as associated with cytomegalovirus. Specific HLA alleles were associated with 18,000 or so TCR beta sequences at a false discovery rate of 0.05 in a later analysis. In an earlier analysis of about 600 of the donors, most TCR beta V segments appeared in productive rearrangements about 87% or about 30% of the time, broadly matching IMGT annotations. Because the 87-base-pair reads could not distinguish some IMGT-functional V segments, including TRBV6-2 and TRBV6-3, those segments were excluded. Because HLA typing was unavailable for some donors at each locus, only the typed subset was used in association tests.

Sequencing was done on a sample of PBMCs. Here the chain combines TRBV19 and TRBJ1-1; TRBD1 is possibly the D segment (6 matching bases). This receptor was identified in a man aged 35-49 years in good health and CMV-seronegative. At the DNA level, the sequence is TGTGCCAGTAGTATAGTCCACCCAGGGGTTACTGAAGCTTTCTTT. It specifies CASSIVHPGVTEAFF.